The 7 T cell receptor beta chains presented below share a single source sample, sequenced in a study of cytomegalovirus exposure and HLA in healthy donors. PCR employed 60 Vbeta and 13 Jbeta primers. TCRdb's table, derived via immunoSEQ multiplex PCR, lists solely in-frame clones and lacks some. The sample carries 150,000 to 200,000 clones, 80% recorded once. Source material: PBMCs. The receptor set was obtained from a young man in good health and CMV-seropositive.

In this sample, this clone turned up a few times. Other DNA sequences in the same sample also yield this CDR3. The chain uses TRBV7-9 and TRBJ2-7; possibly TRBD1 for D (5 bases). This CDR3 is built from 12 residues. Trimming left V 5 bases short and J 3 bases short, with 8 bases between. Germline CDR1 SEHNR, CDR2 FQNEAQ (reference sequence). CDR3 sequence: CASSGTGYEQYF. CDR3 sequence (DNA): TGTGCCAGCAGCGGCACAGGCTACGAGCAGTACTTC.

The genes are TRBV7-3 and TRBJ1-1, with TRBD1 matching 8 bases. CDR3 length: 13 residues. V lost 5 bases, J lost 4 bases, and 3 bases stayed unmatched. Germline CDR1 SGHTA, CDR2 FQGTGA. CDR3: CASSNQGATEAFF. CDR3 coding DNA: TGTGCCAGCAGCAACCAGGGGGCCACTGAAGCTTTCTTT.

This clone was picked up a small number of times. This CDR3 is CSALTGRAFF. The CDR3 DNA is TGCAGTGCTTTAACAGGGCGAGCTTTCTTT. This chain connects TRBV20-1 to TRBJ1-1; D perhaps matches TRBD1 (6 bases). Germline V gives CDR1 DFQATT, CDR2 SNEGSKA (reference sequence). The V gene lost 5 bases and the J gene lost 10 bases, with 11 bases spanning the gap. The CDR3 has 10 amino acids.

The rearrangement links TRBV5-4 to TRBJ2-1; tentative D call: TRBD2 (6 bases). The length of the CDR3 is 15 residues. V shed 0 bases and J shed 7 bases, with 14 bases lying between them. CDR1 and CDR2 from the germline V gene are SGHNT and YYREEE (reference sequence). CDR3 sequence (DNA): TGTGCCAGCAGCTTGGCTTGGGGGGAAGTGAATGAGCAGTTCTTC. The encoded protein is CASSLAWGEVNEQFF.

CDR3 coding DNA: TGTGCCAGTAGTAACGACAGGGGGGCCTACAATGAGCAGTTCTTC. Translation: CASSNDRGAYNEQFF. The rearrangement links TRBV19 to TRBJ2-1; 9 bases align to TRBD1. V gave up 4 bases and J gave up 2 bases; unmatched junction bases: 3. The CDR3 covers 15 residues. Per germline, CDR1 LNHDA and CDR2 SQIVND (reference sequence).

V gene TRBV2 combines with J gene TRBJ1-4, with D perhaps TRBD1 (6 bases). Between the trimmed V and J ends, which lost 6 bases and 0 bases, there was a span of 14 bases. The V gene's germline CDR1 is SNHLY and CDR2 FYNNEI. CDR3 length equals 16 residues. The CDR3 is CASRPTGVATNEKLFF. The CDR3 region has the DNA TGTGCCAGCAGACCGACAGGAGTGGCAACTAATGAAAAACTGTTTTTT. Full variable domain (outside the CDR3, taken from reference TRBV2 and TRBJ1-4): EPEVTQTPSHQVTQMGQEVILRCVPISNHLYFYWYRQILGQKVEFLVSFYNNEISEKSEIFDDQFSVERPDGSNFTLKIRSTKLEDSAMYFCASRPTGVATNEKLFFGSGTQLSVL.

This sequence joins TRBV5-1 and TRBJ1-4; 7 nucleotides match TRBD1. CDR1 is SGHRS and CDR2 is YFSETQ in the germline V gene. V gave up 4 bases and J gave up 5 bases; unmatched junction bases: 8. The CDR3 is made up of 15 amino acids. CDR3 region: CASSPDPDRNEKLFF. The CDR3 DNA follows: TGCGCCAGCAGCCCGGACCCGGACAGGAATGAAAAACTGTTTTTT.